A selection of T cell receptor beta chains follows, all from one sample in a study of blood T cell repertoires in COVID-19. Clones were read by immunoSEQ multiplex PCR, and TCRdb kept only the in-frame ones, dropping some. The repertoire holds 200,000 to 250,000 clones, with 70% to 90% as singletons. Source material: peripheral blood. The receptors were sampled from a human donor in a cohort sampled during active COVID-19. The CDR3 runs from the conserved cysteine through the conserved F or W. A D gene is named only where the DNA matches it firmly. Clone size is given for some rows only: seen once, a few or many times, or a class if the clone is expanded.

TRBV19	once	NA	TRBJ1-1	TGTGCCAGTAGATGGGCCCCCGGTGCCCAGAACACTGAAGCTTTCTTT	CASRWAPGAQNTEAFF
TRBV24-1	NA	TRBD2	TRBJ2-1	TGTGCCACCAGTGCTGGGACTAGCGGCCGAAATGAGCAGTTCTTC	CATSAGTSGRNEQFF
TRBV5-1	NA	NA	TRBJ2-1	TGCGCCAGCAGCTTTTGGGGCCAGGGCTCCTACAATGAGCAGTTCTTC	CASSFWGQGSYNEQFF
TRBV3-1/TRBV3-2	NA	NA	TRBJ1-5	TGTGCCAGCAGCCAATTAGGGGTGTTACAGCCCCAGCATTTT	CASSQLGVLQPQHF
TRBV5-1	NA	TRBD1	TRBJ1-1	TGCGCCAGCAGCGTCCGGGACAGAGTCATGAACACTGAAGCTTTCTTT	CASSVRDRVMNTEAFF
TRBV7-8	NA	NA	TRBJ2-7	TGTGCCAGCAGCTTTAGCGCTAACGAGCAGTACTTC	CASSFSANEQYF
TRBV11-3	NA	NA	TRBJ2-7	TGTGCCAGCAGCTTATACGGGAAGAATCACGAGCAGTACTTC	CASSLYGKNHEQYF
TRBV10-3	NA	TRBD2	TRBJ2-7	TGTGCCATCAGCGGCGCCCCGGGGGGCTACGAGCAGTACTTC	CAISGAPGGYEQYF
TRBV6-5	NA	NA	TRBJ1-5	TGTGCCAGCAGCCGCGGGACCCCTTATCAGCCCCAGCATTTT	CASSRGTPYQPQHF
TRBV4-1	NA	NA	TRBJ2-5	TGCGCCAGCAGCCAAGATCAAACCACGGAGGCGGAGACCCAGTACTTC	CASSQDQTTEAETQYF
TRBV4-2	once	TRBD2	TRBJ2-1	TGTGCCAGCAGCCAAGACGCACTAGCGGGAGAGGGGAATGAGCAGTTCTTC	CASSQDALAGEGNEQFF
TRBV13	NA	NA	TRBJ1-1	TGTGCCAGCAGCTTACGCCCGGACAGCCCAGGGGCGTTTGAAGCTTTCTTT	CASSLRPDSPGAFEAFF
TRBV7-9	NA	NA	TRBJ2-7	TGTGCCAGCAGTATATCAGGGTACGGCGAGCAGTACTTC	CASSISGYGEQYF
TRBV4-1	NA	TRBD1	TRBJ2-7	TGCGCCAGCAGCCAGACAGGGGCGAGCTCCTACGAGCAGTACTTC	CASSQTGASSYEQYF
TRBV19	NA	TRBD2	TRBJ2-7	TGTGCCAGTAGTGGAGGCCTAGCGGGACGAGTGTACTTC	CASSGGLAGRVYF
TRBV28	NA	TRBD2	TRBJ2-3	TGTGCCAGCAGTTTACTAGCGGGACGCACAGATACGCAGTATTTT	CASSLLAGRTDTQYF
TRBV19	NA	TRBD1	TRBJ1-2	TGTGCCAGTAGTAGGATGACCGGGACAGGGGCCTATGGCTACACCTTC	CASSRMTGTGAYGYTF
TRBV7-8	NA	NA	TRBJ1-4	TGTGCCAGCAGCTTTCAACTTAGTGAAAAACTGTTTTTT	CASSFQLSEKLFF
TRBV9	few	TRBD2	TRBJ2-7	TGTGCCAGCAGCGTAGAAATGGGCGGGGGCTCCTACGAGCAGTACTTC	CASSVEMGGGSYEQYF
TRBV18	NA	NA	TRBJ2-2	TGTGCCAGCTCACCACCCCGACTGAACACCGGGGAGCTGTTTTTT	CASSPPRLNTGELFF
TRBV14	once	TRBD1	TRBJ2-2	TGTGCCAGCAGCCACCCGGGACAGGGAACGGGGGCCGGGGAGCTGTTTTTT	CASSHPGQGTGAGELFF
TRBV5-1	once	NA	TRBJ1-3	TGCGCCAGCAGCTTGAGGACAGCACTTTCTGGAAACACCATATATTTT	CASSLRTALSGNTIYF
TRBV2	NA	NA	TRBJ2-7	TGTGCCAGCAGTGAAGCGCTTCAACGGACACCCCATTTC	CASSEALQRTPHF
TRBV19	NA	TRBD2	TRBJ2-5	TGTGCCAGTAGTATGGGAGGGGCTGGTGAGACCCAGTACTTC	CASSMGGAGETQYF
TRBV2	NA	NA	TRBJ1-2	TGTGCCGAATCCTCCGGACAGAAGGGCTACACCTTC	CAESSGQKGYTF
TRBV2	NA	TRBD2	TRBJ2-2	TGTGCCAGCAATAGCGGGGGAAACACCGGGGAGCTGTTTTTT	CASNSGGNTGELFF
TRBV7-9	NA	TRBD2	TRBJ2-7	TGTGCCAGCAGCTTAGTAGCGGGACCTTCCTACGAGCAGTACTTC	CASSLVAGPSYEQYF
TRBV21-1	NA	NA	TRBJ2-5	TGTGCCAGCAGCAAAGTGGTTTGTGGGGGGGCGCGAGTCAGGGAGACCCAGTACTTC	CASSKVVCGGARVRETQYF
TRBV6-4	few	TRBD1	TRBJ1-1	TGTGCCAGCGCCCCCGGGACAGAGAACACTGAAGCTTTCTTT	CASAPGTENTEAFF
TRBV3-1/TRBV3-2	NA	TRBD2	TRBJ2-1	TGTGCCAGCAGCCAAGGAATTCGGAGCGGGAGGGGGAATGAGCAGTTCTTC	CASSQGIRSGRGNEQFF
TRBV10-3	NA	TRBD2	TRBJ2-3	TGTGCCATCACCCCTAGCGGGGGATCCACAGATACGCAGTATTTT	CAITPSGGSTDTQYF
TRBV3-1/TRBV3-2	NA	TRBD2	TRBJ2-7	TGTGCCAGCAGCCGAGGACTAGCGGGAGGGAACTCCTACGAGCAGTACTTC	CASSRGLAGGNSYEQYF
TRBV11-2	NA	TRBD2	TRBJ2-1	TGTGCCAGCAGCCCCAGGCTAGCGGGGGGCCTCCCCGATGAGCAGTTCTTC	CASSPRLAGGLPDEQFF
TRBV2	NA	TRBD1	TRBJ1-2	TGTGCCAGCAGTGAAGGGACAGGGCCACACTATGGCTACACCTTC	CASSEGTGPHYGYTF
TRBV24-1	NA	TRBD1	TRBJ2-5	TGTGCCACCAGTGCATTCGGCAGGGGGCGTGAGACCCAGTACTTC	CATSAFGRGRETQYF
TRBV18	once	NA	TRBJ2-2	TGTGCCAGCTCACACTCCACCGGGGAGCTGTTTTTT	CASSHSTGELFF